This T cell receptor (beta chain) came from a study of cytomegalovirus exposure and HLA in healthy donors. Amplification used 60 Vbeta primers and 13 Jbeta primers. Method: immunoSEQ multiplex PCR; TCRdb's copy keeps in-frame clones and lacks some. The sample records under 150,000 clones, 70% to 80% being singletons. The V gene lost 7 bases and the J gene lost 1 base, with 11 bases spanning the gap. Germline V gives CDR1 MNHEY, CDR2 SVGAGI. This CDR3 has 14 amino acids. Sequenced input: PBMCs. The chain has TRBV6-5 and TRBJ1-3, with D perhaps matching TRBD1 (5 bases). The clonotype originates from a woman younger than 45 in good health and CMV-seropositive. CDR3: CASNSRGSGNTIYF. The CDR3 DNA follows: TGTGCCAGCAACTCAAGGGGATCTGGAAACACCATATATTTT.